A single sample is the source of the 7 T cell receptor beta chains below, sequenced in a study of regulatory T cells in long-lasting Graves disease. For TCR beta, libraries came from iRepertoire HTBI primers and Arm-PCR of CDR3 regions. TCRdb re-called the multiplex PCR reads with MiXCR, one entry per CDR3 protein. The sample yields around 400,000 distinct CDR3 sequences, approximately 12% seen once. Sample time point: newly diagnosed GD, antithyroid drugs for less than 3 months. The TCR library used RNA extracted from PBMCs. These same records also appear under a second study, on T cells in Graves' hyperthyroidism and ophthalmopathy.

Sequencing was performed on peripheral blood mononuclear cells (PBMCs), taken at new diagnosis, from a patient treated with antithyroid drugs. Receptors were obtained from a young woman with Graves disease.

Details on this clonotype: A read error is possible here, since a much larger clone lies one base away. The chain employs TRBV11-2 and TRBJ2-5, with 14 positions matching TRBD2. Trimming took 4 bases from V and 11 from J; bases not matched to a gene: 18. Per germline, CDR1 SGHAT and CDR2 FQNNGV. This CDR3 spans 18 amino acids. In nucleotides, the CDR3 is TGTGCCAGCAGCTCCCGGACTAGCGGGAGGCCCCCATACAATGAGCAGTACTTC. Its protein product is CASSSRTSGRPPYNEQYF.

This clonotype was counted only a few times. The V and J genes are TRBV6-5 and TRBJ1-1; a weak D match, TRBD1 (5 bases). This CDR3 has 16 residues. The germline gives CDR1 MNHEY, CDR2 SVGAGI. Trimming cost V 4 bases and J 0 bases, with 15 bases left between them. CDR3 loop: CASSSQGVSMNTEAFF. The CDR3 DNA is TGTGCCAGCAGTTCCCAAGGGGTTTCCATGAACACTGAAGCTTTCTTT.

This rearrangement joins TRBV7-2 to TRBJ2-3; D is unclear. CDR3 length: 13 residues. The germline V gene has CDR1 SGHTA and CDR2 FQGNSA. V lost 1 base and J 9 bases, leaving 11 bases between the germline ends. This CDR3 reads CASSLERQFTQYF. The CDR3, as DNA: TGTGCCAGCAGCTTAGAACGCCAGTTCACGCAGTATTTT.

The sample holds many counts of this clonotype. The V and J genes are TRBV6-1 and TRBJ1-1; D call uncertain. Trimming stripped 8 bases from V and 1 base from J, with 8 bases between. CDR1 is MNHNS and CDR2 is SASEGT in the germline V gene. CDR3 length equals 12 residues. This chain's CDR3 is CASLDPNTEAFF. As DNA, the CDR3 is TGTGCCAGCCTCGACCCGAACACTGAAGCTTTCTTT.

This clonotype occurred many times. The rearrangement links TRBV7-2 to TRBJ1-2; the match to TRBD1 covers 11 bases. The CDR3 covers 17 residues. V shed 5 bases and J 6 bases; nucleotides not matched to a gene: 14. The V gene's germline CDR1 is SGHTA and CDR2 FQGNSA. CDR3 DNA: TGTGCCAGCAGCCCATATAGACCGGGACAGGGGGTCCATGGCTACACCTTC. Amino acids: CASSPYRPGQGVHGYTF.

This clonotype was seen repeatedly, ten times or more. The rearrangement joins TRBV30 to TRBJ2-1; 9 nucleotides align to TRBD2. This CDR3 comprises 18 residues. The V and J ends lost 0 bases and 0 bases, in that order; junction bases with no gene match: 9. Germline values: CDR1 GTSNPN, CDR2 SVGIG (reference sequence). The CDR3 DNA reads as TGTGCCTGGAGTGTATTAGCGGGAGATATCGTCTCCTACAATGAGCAGTTCTTC. Translation gives CAWSVLAGDIVSYNEQFF.

This clonotype was seen many times. The V and J genes are TRBV7-2 and TRBJ2-7; 7 positions match TRBD1. Trimming cost V 1 base and J 2 bases; bases outside gene matches: 8. In germline, CDR1 is SGHTA, CDR2 FQGNSA. The CDR3 spans 16 residues. CDR3 bases: TGTGCCAGCAGCTTAGGGGCGGGCCAGGGGGCCTACGAGCAGTACTTC. As protein: CASSLGAGQGAYEQYF.